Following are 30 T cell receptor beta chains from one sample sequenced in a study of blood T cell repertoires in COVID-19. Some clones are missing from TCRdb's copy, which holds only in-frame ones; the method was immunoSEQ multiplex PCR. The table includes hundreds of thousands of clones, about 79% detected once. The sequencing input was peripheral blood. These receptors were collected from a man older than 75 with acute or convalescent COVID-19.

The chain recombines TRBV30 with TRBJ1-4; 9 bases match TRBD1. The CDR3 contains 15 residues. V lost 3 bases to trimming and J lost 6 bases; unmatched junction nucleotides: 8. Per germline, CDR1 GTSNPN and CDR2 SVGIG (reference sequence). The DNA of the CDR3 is TGTGCCTGGAGAAGGAAGACAGGGGGTTATGAAAAACTGTTTTTT. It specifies CAWRRKTGGYEKLFF.

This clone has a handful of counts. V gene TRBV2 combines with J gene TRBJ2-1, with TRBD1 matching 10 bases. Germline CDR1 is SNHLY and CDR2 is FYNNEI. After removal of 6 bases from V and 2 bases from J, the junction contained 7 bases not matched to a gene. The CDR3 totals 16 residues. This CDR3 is CASSRQGAGAYNEQFF. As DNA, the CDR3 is TGTGCCAGCAGCCGACAGGGGGCGGGGGCCTACAATGAGCAGTTCTTC.

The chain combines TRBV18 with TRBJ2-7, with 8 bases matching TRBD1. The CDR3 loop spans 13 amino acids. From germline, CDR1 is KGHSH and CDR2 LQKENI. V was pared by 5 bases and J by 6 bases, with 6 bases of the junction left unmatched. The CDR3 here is CASSGQGRAEQYF. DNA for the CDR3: TGTGCCAGCTCAGGACAGGGTAGGGCCGAGCAGTACTTC.

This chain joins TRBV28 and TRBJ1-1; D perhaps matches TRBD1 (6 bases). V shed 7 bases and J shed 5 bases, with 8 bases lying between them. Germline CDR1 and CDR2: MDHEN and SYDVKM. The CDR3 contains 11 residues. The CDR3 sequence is CASIQGTEAFF. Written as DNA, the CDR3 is TGTGCCAGCATCCAGGGGACTGAAGCTTTCTTT.

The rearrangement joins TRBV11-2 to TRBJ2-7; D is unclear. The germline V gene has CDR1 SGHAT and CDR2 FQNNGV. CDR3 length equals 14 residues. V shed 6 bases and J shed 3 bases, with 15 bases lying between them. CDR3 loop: CASRTLRSRYEQYF. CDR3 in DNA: TGTGCCAGCAGGACTTTAAGGTCCCGCTACGAGCAGTACTTC.

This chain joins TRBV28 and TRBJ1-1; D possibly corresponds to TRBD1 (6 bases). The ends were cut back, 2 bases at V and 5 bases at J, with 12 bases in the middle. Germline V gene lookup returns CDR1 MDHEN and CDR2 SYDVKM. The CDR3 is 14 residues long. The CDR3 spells CASSLRGRGTEAFF. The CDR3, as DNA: TGTGCCAGCAGTTTACGGGGGAGGGGGACTGAAGCTTTCTTT.

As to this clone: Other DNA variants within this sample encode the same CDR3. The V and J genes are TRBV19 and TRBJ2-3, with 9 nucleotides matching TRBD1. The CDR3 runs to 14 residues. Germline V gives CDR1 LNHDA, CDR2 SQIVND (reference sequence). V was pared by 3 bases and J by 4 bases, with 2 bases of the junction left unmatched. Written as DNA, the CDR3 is TGTGCCAGTAGTATTCGGACAGGGGCAGATACGCAGTATTTT. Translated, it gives CASSIRTGADTQYF. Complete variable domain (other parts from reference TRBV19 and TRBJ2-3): DGGITQSPKYLFRKEGQNVTLSCEQNLNHDAMYWYRQDPGQGLRLIYYSQIVNDFQKGDIAEGYSVSREKKESFPLTVTSAQKNPTAFYLCASSIRTGADTQYFGPGTRLTVL.

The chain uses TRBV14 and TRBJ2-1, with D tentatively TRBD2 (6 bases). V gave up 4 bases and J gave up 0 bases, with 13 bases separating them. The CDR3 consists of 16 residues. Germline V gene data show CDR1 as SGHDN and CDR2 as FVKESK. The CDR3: CASSPLAASSYNEQFF. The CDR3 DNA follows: TGTGCCAGCAGCCCACTAGCCGCGAGCTCCTACAATGAGCAGTTCTTC.

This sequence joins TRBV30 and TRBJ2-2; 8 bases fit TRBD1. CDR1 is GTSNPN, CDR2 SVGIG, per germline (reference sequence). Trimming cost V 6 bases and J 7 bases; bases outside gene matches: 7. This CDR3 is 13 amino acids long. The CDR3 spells CACRTGNGGELFF. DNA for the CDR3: TGTGCCTGTCGGACAGGGAACGGCGGGGAGCTGTTTTTT. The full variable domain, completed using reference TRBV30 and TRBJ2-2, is SQTIHQWPATLVQPVGSPLSLECTVEGTSNPNLYWYRQAAGRGLQLLFYSVGIGQISSEVPQNLSASRPQDRQFILSSKKLLLSDSGFYLCACRTGNGGELFFGEGSRLTVL.

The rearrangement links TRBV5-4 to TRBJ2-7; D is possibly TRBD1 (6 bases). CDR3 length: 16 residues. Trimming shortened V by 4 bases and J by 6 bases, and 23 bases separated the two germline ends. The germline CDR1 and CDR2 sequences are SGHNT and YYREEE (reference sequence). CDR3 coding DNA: TGTGCCAGCAGCAGCTGGCGTGTCAGGGGCAATCTCGAGCAGTACTTC. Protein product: CASSSWRVRGNLEQYF.

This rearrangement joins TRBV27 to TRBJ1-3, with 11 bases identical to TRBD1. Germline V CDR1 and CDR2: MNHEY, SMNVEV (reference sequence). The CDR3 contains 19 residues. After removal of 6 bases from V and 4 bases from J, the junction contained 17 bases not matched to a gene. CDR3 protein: CASRLTLFRDRGRGNTIYF. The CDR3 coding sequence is TGTGCCAGCAGACTTACCCTCTTCCGGGACAGGGGGAGAGGAAACACCATATATTTT.

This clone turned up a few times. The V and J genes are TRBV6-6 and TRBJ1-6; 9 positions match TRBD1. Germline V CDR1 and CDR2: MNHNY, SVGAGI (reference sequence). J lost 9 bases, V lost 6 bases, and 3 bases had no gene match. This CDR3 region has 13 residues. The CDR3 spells CASSGQGSSPLHF. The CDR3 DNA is TGTGCCAGCAGCGGACAGGGGAGTTCACCCCTCCACTTT.

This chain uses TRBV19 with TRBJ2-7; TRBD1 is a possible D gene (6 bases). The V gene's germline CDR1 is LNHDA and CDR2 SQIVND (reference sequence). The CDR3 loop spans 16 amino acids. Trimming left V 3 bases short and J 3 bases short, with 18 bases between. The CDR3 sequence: CASSIVGTGSGYEQYF. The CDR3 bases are TGTGCCAGTAGTATCGTCGGTACAGGGTCTGGCTACGAGCAGTACTTC. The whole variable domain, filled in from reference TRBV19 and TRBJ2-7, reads DGGITQSPKYLFRKEGQNVTLSCEQNLNHDAMYWYRQDPGQGLRLIYYSQIVNDFQKGDIAEGYSVSREKKESFPLTVTSAQKNPTAFYLCASSIVGTGSGYEQYFGPGTRLTVT.

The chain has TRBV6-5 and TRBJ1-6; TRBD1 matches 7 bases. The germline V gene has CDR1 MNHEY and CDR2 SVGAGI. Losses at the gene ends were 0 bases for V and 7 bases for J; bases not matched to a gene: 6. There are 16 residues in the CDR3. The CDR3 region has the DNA TGTGCCAGCAGTTACTCGACAGGGCCGACGAATTCACCCCTCCACTTT. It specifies CASSYSTGPTNSPLHF.

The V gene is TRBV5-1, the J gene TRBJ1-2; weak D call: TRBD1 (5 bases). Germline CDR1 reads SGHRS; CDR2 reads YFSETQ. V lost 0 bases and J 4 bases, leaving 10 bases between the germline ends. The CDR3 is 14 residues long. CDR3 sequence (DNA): TGCGCCAGCAGCTTGGGCGGGACTGGCTATGGCTACACCTTC. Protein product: CASSLGGTGYGYTF.

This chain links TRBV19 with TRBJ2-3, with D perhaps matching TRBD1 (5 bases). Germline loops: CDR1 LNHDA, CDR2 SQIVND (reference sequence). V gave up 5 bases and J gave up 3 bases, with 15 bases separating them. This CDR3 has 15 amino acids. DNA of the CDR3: TGTGCCAGTAGTGAGCCAGGGTCAGGGACAGATACGCAGTATTTT. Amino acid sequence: CASSEPGSGTDTQYF.

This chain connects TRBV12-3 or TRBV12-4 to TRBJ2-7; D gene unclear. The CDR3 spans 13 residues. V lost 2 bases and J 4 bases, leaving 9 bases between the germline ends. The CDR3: CASSLRFGYEQYF. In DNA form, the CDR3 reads TGTGCCAGCAGTTTAAGGTTCGGGTACGAGCAGTACTTC.

This CDR3 is CASSEYVAGADTQYF. In DNA, the CDR3 is TGTGCCAGCAGTGAATATGTAGCGGGGGCAGATACGCAGTATTTT. The rearrangement joins TRBV25-1 to TRBJ2-3; 9 bases align to TRBD2. Germline V gene lookup returns CDR1 MGHDK and CDR2 SYGVNS. V shed 0 bases, J shed 4 bases, and the junction held 2 bases outside the gene matches. This CDR3 region has 15 residues.

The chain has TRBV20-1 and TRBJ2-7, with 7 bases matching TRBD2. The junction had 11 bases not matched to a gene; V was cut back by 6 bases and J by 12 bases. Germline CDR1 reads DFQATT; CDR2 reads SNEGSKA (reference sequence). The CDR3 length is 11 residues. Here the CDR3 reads CSAGLGPRTYF. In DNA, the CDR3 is TGCAGTGCCGGACTAGGGCCCCGGACGTACTTC.

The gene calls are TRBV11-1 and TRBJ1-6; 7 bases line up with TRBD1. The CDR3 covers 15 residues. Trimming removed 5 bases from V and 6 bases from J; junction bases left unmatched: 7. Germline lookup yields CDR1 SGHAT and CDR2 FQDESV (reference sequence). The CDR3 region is CASSQNTGVNSPLHF. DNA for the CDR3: TGTGCCAGCAGCCAAAATACAGGGGTTAATTCACCCCTCCACTTT.

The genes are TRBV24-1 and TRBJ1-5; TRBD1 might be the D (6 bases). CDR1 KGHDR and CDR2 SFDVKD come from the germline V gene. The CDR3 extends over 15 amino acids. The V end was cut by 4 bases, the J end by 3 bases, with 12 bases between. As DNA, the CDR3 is TGTGCCACCAGTGAAAGACAGGTGAACAATCAGCCCCAGCATTTT. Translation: CATSERQVNNQPQHF.

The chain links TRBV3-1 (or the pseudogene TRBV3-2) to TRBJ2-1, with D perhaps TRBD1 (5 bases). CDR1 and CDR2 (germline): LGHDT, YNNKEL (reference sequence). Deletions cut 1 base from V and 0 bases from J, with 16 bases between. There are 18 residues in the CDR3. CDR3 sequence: CASSQGGHWVSSYNEQFF. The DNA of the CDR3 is TGTGCCAGCAGCCAAGGGGGCCACTGGGTAAGCTCCTACAATGAGCAGTTCTTC.

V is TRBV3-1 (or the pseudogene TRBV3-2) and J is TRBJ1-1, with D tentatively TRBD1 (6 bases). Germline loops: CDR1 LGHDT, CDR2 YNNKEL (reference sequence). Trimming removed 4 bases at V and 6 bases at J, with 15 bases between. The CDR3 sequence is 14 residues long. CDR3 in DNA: TGTGCCAGCAGCCTTACTCCCGGGACATCTGAAGCTTTCTTT. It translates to CASSLTPGTSEAFF.

CDR3 amino acids: CASSLGQGRWNTEAFF. The CDR3 DNA reads TGTGCCAGCAGCCTAGGACAGGGCCGATGGAACACTGAAGCTTTCTTT. The V and J genes are TRBV6-2 or TRBV6-3 and TRBJ1-1; 8 bases agree with TRBD1. With V trimmed by 6 bases and J by 1 base, 10 bases remained unmatched. Germline values: CDR1 MNHEY, CDR2 SVGEGT. This CDR3 has 16 amino acids.

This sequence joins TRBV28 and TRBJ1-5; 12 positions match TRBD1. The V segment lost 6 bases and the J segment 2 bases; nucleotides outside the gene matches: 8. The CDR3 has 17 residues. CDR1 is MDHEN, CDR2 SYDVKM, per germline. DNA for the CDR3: TGTGCCAGCAGACCCTCCGGGACAGGGGGCCGCAATCAGCCCCAGCATTTT. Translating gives CASRPSGTGGRNQPQHF. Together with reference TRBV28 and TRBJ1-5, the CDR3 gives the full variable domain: DVKVTQSSRYLVKRTGEKVFLECVQDMDHENMFWYRQDPGLGLRLIYFSYDVKMKEKGDIPEGYSVSREKKERFSLILESASTNQTSMYLCASRPSGTGGRNQPQHFGDGTRLSIL.

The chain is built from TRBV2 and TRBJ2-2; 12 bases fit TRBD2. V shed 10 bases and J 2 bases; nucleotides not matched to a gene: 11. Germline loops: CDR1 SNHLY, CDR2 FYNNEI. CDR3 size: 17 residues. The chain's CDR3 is CATGGSSGGVNTGELFF. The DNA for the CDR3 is TGTGCCACAGGCGGGTCTAGCGGGGGGGTTAACACCGGGGAGCTGTTTTTT. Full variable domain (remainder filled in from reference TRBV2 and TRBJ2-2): EPEVTQTPSHQVTQMGQEVILRCVPISNHLYFYWYRQILGQKVEFLVSFYNNEISEKSEIFDDQFSVERPDGSNFTLKIRSTKLEDSAMYFCATGGSSGGVNTGELFFGEGSRLTVL.

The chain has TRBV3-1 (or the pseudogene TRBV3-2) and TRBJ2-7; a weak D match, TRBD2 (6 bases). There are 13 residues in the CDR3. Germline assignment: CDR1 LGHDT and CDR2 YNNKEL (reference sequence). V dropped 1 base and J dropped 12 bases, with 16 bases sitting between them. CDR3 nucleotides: TGTGCCAGCAGCCAAGCTCCCATCGGGAGCTTGTACTTC. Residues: CASSQAPIGSLYF.

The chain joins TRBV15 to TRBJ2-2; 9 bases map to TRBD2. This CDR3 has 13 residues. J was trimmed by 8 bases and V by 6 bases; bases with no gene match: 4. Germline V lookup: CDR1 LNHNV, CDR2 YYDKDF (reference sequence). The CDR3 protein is CATSSSGNGELFF. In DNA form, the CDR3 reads TGTGCCACCAGTTCTAGCGGGAATGGGGAGCTGTTTTTT.

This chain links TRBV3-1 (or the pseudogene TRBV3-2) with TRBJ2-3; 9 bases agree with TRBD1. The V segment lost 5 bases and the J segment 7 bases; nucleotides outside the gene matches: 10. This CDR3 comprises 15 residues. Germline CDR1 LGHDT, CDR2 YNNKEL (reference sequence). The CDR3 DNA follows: TGTGCCAGCAGCGTACAGGGGGCGGAAACCAATACGCAGTATTTT. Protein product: CASSVQGAETNTQYF.

CDR3 in amino acids: CASSPETGTIYEQYF. Written as DNA, the CDR3 is TGTGCCAGCTCACCTGAAACCGGGACAATCTACGAGCAGTACTTC. The chain recombines TRBV18 with TRBJ2-7; possibly TRBD1 for D (6 bases). V lost 3 bases to trimming and J lost 3 bases, with 15 bases between them. This CDR3 region has 15 residues. CDR1 is KGHSH, CDR2 LQKENI, per germline. Based on the CDR3 plus reference TRBV18 and TRBJ2-7, the full variable domain is NAGVMQNPRHLVRRRGQEARLRCSPMKGHSHVYWYRQLPEEGLKFMVYLQKENIIDESGMPKERFSAEFPKEGPSILRIQQVVRGDSAAYFCASSPETGTIYEQYFGPGTRLTVT.